This TCR beta chain was obtained from a study of OX40 agonist ivuxolimab in advanced cancers. CDR3 length: 12 amino acids. Germline V gives CDR1 SGHTA, CDR2 FQGNSA. On this clone itself: The junction departs from the called germline gene at one end, perhaps through a read error.

Assay: immunoSEQ multiplex PCR; the TCRdb copy retains only in-frame clones and omits some. Seen here are about 21,000 clones, nearly 85% observed once, and the top ten hold around a fifth. The chain recombines TRBV7-2 with TRBJ2-5, with 8 bases identical to TRBD2. Sequencing was performed on CD4+ or CD8+ T cells sorted from blood, taken in a trial of the OX40 agonist ivuxolimab. This receptor was obtained from an adult with an advanced solid tumor such as melanoma, head and neck, liver or kidney cancer. CDR3 loop: CASSLAGETQYF. The CDR3 DNA reads TGTGCCAGCAGTTTAGCGGGGGAGACCCAGTACTTC.